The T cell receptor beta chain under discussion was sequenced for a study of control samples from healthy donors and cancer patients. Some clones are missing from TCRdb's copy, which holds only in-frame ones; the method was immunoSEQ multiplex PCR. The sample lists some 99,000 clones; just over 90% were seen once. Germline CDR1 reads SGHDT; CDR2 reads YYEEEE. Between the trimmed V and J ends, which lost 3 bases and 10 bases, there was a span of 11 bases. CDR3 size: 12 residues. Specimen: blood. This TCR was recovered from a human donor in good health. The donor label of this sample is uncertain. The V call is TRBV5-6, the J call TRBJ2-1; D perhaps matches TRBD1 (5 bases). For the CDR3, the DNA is TGTGCCAGCAGCTGGGTCGACAGAGAGCAGTTCTTC. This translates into CASSWVDREQFF.